These 21 T cell receptor beta chains came from one sample sequenced in a study of blood T cell repertoires in COVID-19. Only in-frame clones appear in the TCRdb table, and some are missing; sequencing was by immunoSEQ multiplex PCR. The sample includes over 200,000 clones, more than 75% of them seen just once. The sequenced material came from peripheral blood. The receptors come from a woman between 50 and 59 years old with acute or convalescent COVID-19.

The genes are TRBV24-1 and TRBJ1-5, with D unclear. This CDR3 comprises 13 residues. Trimming removed 10 bases from V and 4 bases from J, with 13 bases in between. Germline lookup yields CDR1 KGHDR and CDR2 SFDVKD. The CDR3 sequence: CATARGLNQPQHF. The CDR3 DNA is TGTGCCACAGCTCGCGGATTGAATCAGCCCCAGCATTTT.

The chain recombines TRBV15 with TRBJ2-1; perhaps TRBD2 as D (6 bases). Germline loops: CDR1 LNHNV, CDR2 YYDKDF (reference sequence). Trimming took 6 bases from V and 0 from J, leaving 12 bases between them. The CDR3 has 15 residues. CDR3 region: CATSELASSYNEQFF. The CDR3, as DNA: TGTGCCACCAGTGAACTAGCCAGCTCCTACAATGAGCAGTTCTTC.

The J gene is TRBJ1-3, the V gene TRBV5-4, with D hard to call. Germline V gene sequence: CDR1 SGHNT, CDR2 YYREEE (reference sequence). V was cut by 1 base and J by 4 bases, with 12 bases left in between. The length of the CDR3 is 15 residues. This CDR3 is CASSLHRGSGNTIYF. The CDR3 nucleotides read TGTGCCAGCAGCTTGCATCGGGGTTCGGGAAACACCATATATTTT.

This rearrangement joins TRBV19 to TRBJ1-5; D remains unclear. CDR1 and CDR2 from the germline V gene are LNHDA and SQIVND (reference sequence). The V gene lost 6 bases and the J gene lost 6 bases, with 15 bases spanning the gap. The CDR3 is 14 amino acids. CDR3 bases: TGTGCCAGTAGCCACAGCTCGTCCGGTCAGCCCCAGCATTTT. Amino acid sequence: CASSHSSSGQPQHF.

This chain uses TRBV30 with TRBJ1-1, with TRBD1 identical over 9 bases. The CDR3 is 18 residues long. V shed 4 bases, J shed 1 base, and the junction held 16 bases outside the gene matches. CDR1 GTSNPN and CDR2 SVGIG come from the germline V gene (reference sequence). This CDR3 reads CAWKWPIWDRVRNTEAFF. The CDR3 coding sequence is TGTGCCTGGAAATGGCCGATTTGGGACAGGGTGCGGAACACTGAAGCTTTCTTT.

The J gene is TRBJ1-2, the V gene TRBV3-1 (or the pseudogene TRBV3-2); 7 nucleotides agree with TRBD1. This CDR3 spans 17 amino acids. CDR1 and CDR2 from the germline V gene are LGHDT and YNNKEL (reference sequence). V was pared by 1 base and J by 4 bases, with 12 bases of the junction left unmatched. The CDR3 DNA reads TGTGCCAGCAGCCAAGGGGCAGGGGGTCCCTATGTCTATGGCTACACCTTC. Translating gives CASSQGAGGPYVYGYTF.

This clone was seen a few times. The rearrangement links TRBV27 to TRBJ1-2; D gene uncertain. Germline CDR1 is MNHEY and CDR2 is SMNVEV (reference sequence). The CDR3 is 13 residues long. The germline V and J ends were trimmed by 3 bases and 3 bases, with 8 bases remaining between them. The CDR3 region has the DNA TGTGCCAGCAGTTTTCTCCGGGACTATGGCTACACCTTC. Amino acid sequence: CASSFLRDYGYTF.

V is TRBV28 and J is TRBJ1-5, with D unresolved. The CDR3 length is 16 residues. Trimming removed 5 bases at V and 4 bases at J, with 18 bases between. The germline V gene has CDR1 MDHEN and CDR2 SYDVKM. The CDR3 DNA reads TGTGCCAGCAGTCCGCGGTTGTCCTACCTTAATCAGCCCCAGCATTTT. Translation: CASSPRLSYLNQPQHF. The entire variable domain, with the rest obtained from reference TRBV28 and TRBJ1-5, is as follows: DVKVTQSSRYLVKRTGEKVFLECVQDMDHENMFWYRQDPGLGLRLIYFSYDVKMKEKGDIPEGYSVSREKKERFSLILESASTNQTSMYLCASSPRLSYLNQPQHFGDGTRLSIL.

The chain couples TRBV9 to TRBJ2-1, with unresolved D. V lost 3 bases and J 1 base, leaving 11 bases between the germline ends. The CDR3 contains 15 residues. The V gene's germline CDR1 is SGDLS and CDR2 YYNGEE. This chain's CDR3 is CASSERHASYNEQFF. In DNA, the CDR3 is TGTGCCAGCAGCGAGAGACACGCTTCCTACAATGAGCAGTTCTTC.

The chain is built from TRBV15 and TRBJ1-5; TRBD1 agrees at 9 bases. Losses at the gene ends were 7 bases for V and 5 bases for J; bases not matched to a gene: 3. This CDR3 is 13 amino acids long. Germline CDR1 and CDR2: LNHNV and YYDKDF (reference sequence). CDR3: CATTGDRDQPQHF. The CDR3 nucleotides read TGTGCCACCACCGGGGACAGGGATCAGCCCCAGCATTTT.

This chain uses TRBV7-9 with TRBJ2-1; 8 positions agree with TRBD2. The germline V gene encodes CDR1 SEHNR and CDR2 FQNEAQ (reference sequence). J gave up 7 bases and V 4 bases, and 12 bases lay outside the gene matches. The CDR3 is 16 amino acids. CDR3 sequence: CASSSTPSGRLNEQFF. The CDR3, as DNA: TGTGCCAGCAGCTCCACACCTAGCGGGCGACTTAATGAGCAGTTCTTC.

The chain recombines TRBV24-1 with TRBJ2-2, with D tentatively TRBD2 (6 bases). Trimming stripped 4 bases from V and 6 bases from J, with 20 bases between. Germline values: CDR1 KGHDR, CDR2 SFDVKD. CDR3 length equals 17 residues. The CDR3 region has the DNA TGTGCCACCAGTGAACTAGCAGCCCGGAGGGTGCCCGGGGAGCTGTTTTTT. Its protein product is CATSELAARRVPGELFF.

The rearrangement links TRBV11-2 to TRBJ2-7, with 9 positions matching TRBD1. This CDR3 is built from 13 residues. V lost 5 bases to trimming and J lost 7 bases; unmatched junction nucleotides: 6. Germline V CDR1 and CDR2: SGHAT, FQNNGV. As DNA, the CDR3 is TGTGCCAGCAGCCGGGACAGGGAGAGAGAGCAGTACTTC. Protein product: CASSRDREREQYF.

The CDR3 loop reads CASSPRERTGQPQHF. In DNA, the CDR3 is TGTGCCAGCTCACCTCGGGAGAGGACCGGTCAGCCCCAGCATTTT. The chain links TRBV18 to TRBJ1-5; unclear D gene. V was shortened by 3 bases and J by 6 bases, with 15 bases between the two germline ends. CDR1 and CDR2 from the germline V gene are KGHSH and LQKENI. The CDR3 consists of 15 residues.

The chain carries TRBV29-1 and TRBJ1-1; D remains unclear. The CDR3 spans 11 residues. V was clipped by 3 bases and J by 7 bases, with 9 bases between them. CDR1 and CDR2 from the germline V gene are SQVTM and ANQGSEA. CDR3 coding DNA: TGCAGCGTTGAGAGGTCTCGTGAAGCTTTCTTT. Translation gives CSVERSREAFF.

To note about this clone: The same CDR3 can be traced to other DNA sequences in this sample. The V call is TRBV5-1, the J call TRBJ1-1; tentative D call: TRBD1 (5 bases). The V end was cut by 4 bases, the J end by 0 bases, with 10 bases between. CDR1 is SGHRS and CDR2 is YFSETQ in the germline V gene. The length of the CDR3 is 14 residues. CDR3 sequence: CASSPGHLNTEAFF. The DNA of the CDR3 is TGCGCCAGCAGCCCAGGACACTTGAACACTGAAGCTTTCTTT.

The rearrangement joins TRBV5-6 to TRBJ2-7, with TRBD1 matching 9 bases. The CDR3 covers 15 residues. The germline V gene encodes CDR1 SGHDT and CDR2 YYEEEE. Trimming took 1 base from V and 9 from J; bases not matched to a gene: 11. The chain's CDR3 is CASSLSGQGVSVQYF. The CDR3 DNA reads as TGTGCCAGCAGCTTGTCGGGACAGGGAGTTTCAGTGCAGTACTTC.

A few counts support this clone. Written as DNA, the CDR3 is TGTGCCAGCAGCGTAGGTTCGTGGGGCAGGGACTACGAGCAGTACTTC. This translates into CASSVGSWGRDYEQYF. This chain uses TRBV9 with TRBJ2-7, with D possibly being TRBD1 (5 bases). Deletions cut 0 bases from V and 3 bases from J, with 16 bases between. The germline V gene encodes CDR1 SGDLS and CDR2 YYNGEE. CDR3 length: 16 amino acids.

This chain links TRBV5-1 with TRBJ2-7; 14 positions agree with TRBD2. V lost 3 bases to trimming and J lost 4 bases; unmatched junction nucleotides: 18. Germline V gene data show CDR1 as SGHRS and CDR2 as YFSETQ. This CDR3 contains 20 residues. CDR3 loop: CASSSRPGTSGSNILYEQYF. CDR3 DNA sequence: TGCGCCAGCAGCTCGAGACCCGGGACTAGCGGGAGCAATATATTGTACGAGCAGTACTTC. Supplemented by reference TRBV5-1 and TRBJ2-7, the full variable domain reads KAGVTQTPRYLIKTRGQQVTLSCSPISGHRSVSWYQQTPGQGLQFLFEYFSETQRNKGNFPGRFSGRQFSNSRSEMNVSTLELGDSALYLCASSSRPGTSGSNILYEQYFGPGTRLTVT.

A word on this clone: Different DNA sequences within this sample yield the same CDR3. The V gene is TRBV28, the J gene TRBJ2-7, with a tentative D call TRBD1 (6 bases). Trimming cost V 6 bases and J 2 bases, with 11 bases left between them. The CDR3 contains 13 residues. Germline V gives CDR1 MDHEN, CDR2 SYDVKM. The CDR3 reads CASSFRGAYEQYF. CDR3 in DNA: TGTGCCAGCAGCTTCAGGGGTGCCTACGAGCAGTACTTC.

The chain couples TRBV7-2 to TRBJ2-2; TRBD1 might be the D (6 bases). Germline lookup yields CDR1 SGHTA and CDR2 FQGNSA. The CDR3 runs to 16 residues. V lost 2 bases to trimming and J lost 5 bases, with 15 bases between them. The chain's CDR3 is CASSLRQVDITGELFF. The CDR3 bases are TGTGCCAGCAGCTTAAGACAGGTGGATATAACCGGGGAGCTGTTTTTT.